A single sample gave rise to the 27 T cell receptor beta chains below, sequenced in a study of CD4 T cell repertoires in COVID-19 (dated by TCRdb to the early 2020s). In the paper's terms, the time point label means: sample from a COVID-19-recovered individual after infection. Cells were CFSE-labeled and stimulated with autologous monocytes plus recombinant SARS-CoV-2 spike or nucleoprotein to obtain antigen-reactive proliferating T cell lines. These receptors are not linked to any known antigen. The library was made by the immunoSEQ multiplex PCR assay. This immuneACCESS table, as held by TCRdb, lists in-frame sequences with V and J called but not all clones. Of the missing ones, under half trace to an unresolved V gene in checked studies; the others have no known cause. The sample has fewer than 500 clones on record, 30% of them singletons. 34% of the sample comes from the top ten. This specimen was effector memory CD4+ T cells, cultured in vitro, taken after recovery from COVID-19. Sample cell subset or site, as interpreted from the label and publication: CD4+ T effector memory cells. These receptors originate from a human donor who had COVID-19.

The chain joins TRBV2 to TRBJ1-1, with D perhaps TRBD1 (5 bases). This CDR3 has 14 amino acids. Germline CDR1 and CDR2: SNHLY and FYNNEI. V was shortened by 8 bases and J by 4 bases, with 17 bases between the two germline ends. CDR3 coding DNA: TGTGCCAGCCTACTCTCGGGGGGACGCACTGAAGCTTTCTTT. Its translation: CASLLSGGRTEAFF.

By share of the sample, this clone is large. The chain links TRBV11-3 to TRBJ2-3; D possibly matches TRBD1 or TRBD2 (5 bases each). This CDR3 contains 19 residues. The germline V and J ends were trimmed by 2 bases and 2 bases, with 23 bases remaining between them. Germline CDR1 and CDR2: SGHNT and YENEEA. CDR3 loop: CASSLSRGEAGILTDTQYF. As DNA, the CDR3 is TGTGCCAGCAGCTTATCTAGGGGAGAGGCTGGGATCCTCACAGATACGCAGTATTTT.

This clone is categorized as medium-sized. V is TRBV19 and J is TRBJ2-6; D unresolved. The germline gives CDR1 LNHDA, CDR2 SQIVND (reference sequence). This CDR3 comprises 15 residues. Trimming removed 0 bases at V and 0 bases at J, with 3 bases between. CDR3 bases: TGTGCCAGTAGTATAGATAACTCTGGGGCCAACGTCCTGACTTTC. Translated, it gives CASSIDNSGANVLTF.

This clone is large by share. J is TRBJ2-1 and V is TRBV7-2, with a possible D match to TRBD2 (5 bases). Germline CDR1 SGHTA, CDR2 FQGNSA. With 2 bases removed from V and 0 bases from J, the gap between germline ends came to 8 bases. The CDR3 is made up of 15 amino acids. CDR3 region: CASSLLGSSYNEQFF. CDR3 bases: TGTGCCAGCAGCTTATTGGGGAGCTCCTACAATGAGCAGTTCTTC.

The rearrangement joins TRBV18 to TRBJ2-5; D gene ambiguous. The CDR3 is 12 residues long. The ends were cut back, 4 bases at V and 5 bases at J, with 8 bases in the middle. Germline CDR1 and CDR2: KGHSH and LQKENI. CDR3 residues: CASSQGSETQYF. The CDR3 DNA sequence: TGTGCCAGCTCACAAGGGTCCGAGACCCAGTACTTC.

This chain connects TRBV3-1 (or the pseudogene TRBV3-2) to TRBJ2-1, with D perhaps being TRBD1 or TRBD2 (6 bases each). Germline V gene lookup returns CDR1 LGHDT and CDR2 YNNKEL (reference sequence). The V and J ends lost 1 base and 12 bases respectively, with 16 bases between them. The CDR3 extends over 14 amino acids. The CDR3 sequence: CASSQAPGDTMQFF. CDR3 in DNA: TGTGCCAGCAGCCAAGCGCCGGGGGACACGATGCAGTTCTTC.

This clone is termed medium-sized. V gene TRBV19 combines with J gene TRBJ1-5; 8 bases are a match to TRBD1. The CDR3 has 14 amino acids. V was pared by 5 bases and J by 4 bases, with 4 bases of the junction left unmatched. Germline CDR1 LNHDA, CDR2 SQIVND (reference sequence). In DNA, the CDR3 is TGTGCCAGTAGTGTGACAGGGGCGAATCAGCCCCAGCATTTT. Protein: CASSVTGANQPQHF.

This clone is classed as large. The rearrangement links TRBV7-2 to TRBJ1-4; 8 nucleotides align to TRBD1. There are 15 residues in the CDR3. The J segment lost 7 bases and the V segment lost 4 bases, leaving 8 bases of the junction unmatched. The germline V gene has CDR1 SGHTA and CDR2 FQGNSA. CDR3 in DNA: TGTGCCAGCAGCTCGCAGGGGGCATATGGTGAAAAACTGTTTTTT. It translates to CASSSQGAYGEKLFF.

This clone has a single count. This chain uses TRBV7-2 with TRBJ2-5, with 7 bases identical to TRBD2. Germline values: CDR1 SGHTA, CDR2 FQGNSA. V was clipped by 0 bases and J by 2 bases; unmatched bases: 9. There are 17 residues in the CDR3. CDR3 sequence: CASSLALRASGQETQYF. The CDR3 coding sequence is TGTGCCAGCAGCTTAGCGCTAAGGGCTAGCGGACAAGAGACCCAGTACTTC.

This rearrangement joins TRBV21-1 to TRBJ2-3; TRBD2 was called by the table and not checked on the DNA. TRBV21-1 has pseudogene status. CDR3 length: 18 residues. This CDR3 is CASSKGWGTSYLTDTQYF. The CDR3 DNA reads TGTGCCAGCAGCAAAGGGTGGGGAACTAGTTATTTAACAGATACGCAGTATTTT.

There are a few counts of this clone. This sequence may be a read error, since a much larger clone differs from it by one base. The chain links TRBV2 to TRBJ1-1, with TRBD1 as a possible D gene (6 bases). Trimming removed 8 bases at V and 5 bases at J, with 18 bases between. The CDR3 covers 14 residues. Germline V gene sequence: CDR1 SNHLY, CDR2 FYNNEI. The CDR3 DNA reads TGTGCCAGCTGTGGGGAGGGGGGGAGGACTGAAGCTTTCTTT. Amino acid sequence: CASCGEGGRTEAFF. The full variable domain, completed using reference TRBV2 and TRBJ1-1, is EPEVTQTPSHQVTQMGQEVILRCVPISNHLYFYWYRQILGQKVEFLVSFYNNEISEKSEIFDDQFSVERPDGSNFTLKIRSTKLEDSAMYFCASCGEGGRTEAFFGQGTRLTVV.

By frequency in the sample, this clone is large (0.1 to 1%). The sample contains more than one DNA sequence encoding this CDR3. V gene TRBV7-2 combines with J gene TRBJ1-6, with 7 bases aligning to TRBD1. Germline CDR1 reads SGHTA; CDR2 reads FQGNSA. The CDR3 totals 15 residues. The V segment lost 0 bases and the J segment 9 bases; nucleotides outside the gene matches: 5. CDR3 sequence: CASSLATGVGSPLHF. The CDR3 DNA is TGTGCCAGCAGCTTAGCAACAGGGGTGGGTTCACCCCTCCACTTT.

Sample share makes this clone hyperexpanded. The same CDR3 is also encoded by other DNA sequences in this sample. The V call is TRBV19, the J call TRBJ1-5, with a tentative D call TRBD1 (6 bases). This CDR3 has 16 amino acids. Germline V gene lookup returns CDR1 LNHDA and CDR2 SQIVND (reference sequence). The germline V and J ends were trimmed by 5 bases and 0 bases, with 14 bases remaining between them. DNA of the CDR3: TGTGCCAGTAGTGCCGGGACACTTTATAGCAATCAGCCCCAGCATTTT. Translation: CASSAGTLYSNQPQHF.

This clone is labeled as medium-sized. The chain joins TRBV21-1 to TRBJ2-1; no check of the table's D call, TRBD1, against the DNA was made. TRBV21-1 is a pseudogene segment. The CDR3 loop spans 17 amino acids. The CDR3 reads CASSRSGQPTSYNEQFF. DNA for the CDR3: TGTGCCAGCAGCAGAAGCGGACAGCCAACCTCCTACAATGAGCAGTTCTTC.

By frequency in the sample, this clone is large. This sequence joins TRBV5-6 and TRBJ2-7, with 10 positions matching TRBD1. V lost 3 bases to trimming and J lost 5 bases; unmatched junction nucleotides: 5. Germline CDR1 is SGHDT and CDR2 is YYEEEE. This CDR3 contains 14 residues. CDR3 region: CASSWDRGGDEQYF. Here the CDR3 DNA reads TGTGCCAGCAGCTGGGACAGGGGCGGGGACGAGCAGTACTTC. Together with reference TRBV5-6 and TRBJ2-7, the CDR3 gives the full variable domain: DAGVTQSPTHLIKTRGQQVTLRCSPKSGHDTVSWYQQALGQGPQFIFQYYEEEERQRGNFPDRFSGHQFPNYSSELNVNALLLGDSALYLCASSWDRGGDEQYFGPGTRLTVT.

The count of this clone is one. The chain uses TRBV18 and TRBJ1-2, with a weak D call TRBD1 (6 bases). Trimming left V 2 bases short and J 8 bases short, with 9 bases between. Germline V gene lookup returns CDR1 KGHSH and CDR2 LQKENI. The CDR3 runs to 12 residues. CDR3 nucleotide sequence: TGTGCCAGCTCACCAAAGGGGGACGGCTACACCTTC. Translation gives CASSPKGDGYTF. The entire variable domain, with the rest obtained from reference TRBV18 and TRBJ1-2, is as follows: NAGVMQNPRHLVRRRGQEARLRCSPMKGHSHVYWYRQLPEEGLKFMVYLQKENIIDESGMPKERFSAEFPKEGPSILRIQQVVRGDSAAYFCASSPKGDGYTFGSGTRLTVV.

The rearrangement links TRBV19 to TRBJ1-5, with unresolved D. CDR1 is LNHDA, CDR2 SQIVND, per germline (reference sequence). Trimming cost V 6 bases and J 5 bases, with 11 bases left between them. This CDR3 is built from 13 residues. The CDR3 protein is CASSSKGHQPQHF. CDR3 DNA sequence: TGTGCCAGTAGCTCAAAGGGTCATCAGCCCCAGCATTTT.

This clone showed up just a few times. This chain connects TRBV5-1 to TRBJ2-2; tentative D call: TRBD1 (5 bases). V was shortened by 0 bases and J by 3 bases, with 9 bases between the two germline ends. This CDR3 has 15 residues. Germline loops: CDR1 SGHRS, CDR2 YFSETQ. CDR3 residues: CASSLGQTDTGELFF. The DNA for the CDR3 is TGCGCCAGCAGCTTGGGACAGACGGACACCGGGGAGCTGTTTTTT.

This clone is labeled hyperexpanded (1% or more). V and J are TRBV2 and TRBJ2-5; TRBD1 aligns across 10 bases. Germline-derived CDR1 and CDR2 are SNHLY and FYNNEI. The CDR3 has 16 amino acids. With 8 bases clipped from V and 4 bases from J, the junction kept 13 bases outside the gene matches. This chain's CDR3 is CASAGDRGNGGETQYF. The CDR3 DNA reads TGTGCCAGCGCCGGGGACAGGGGCAACGGTGGAGAGACCCAGTACTTC.

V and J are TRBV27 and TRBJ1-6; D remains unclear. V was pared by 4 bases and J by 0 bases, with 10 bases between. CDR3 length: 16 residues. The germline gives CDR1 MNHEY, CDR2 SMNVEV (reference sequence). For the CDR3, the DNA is TGTGCCAGCAGTTGGCGGGCTAGCTCCTATAATTCACCCCTCCACTTT. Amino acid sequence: CASSWRASSYNSPLHF.

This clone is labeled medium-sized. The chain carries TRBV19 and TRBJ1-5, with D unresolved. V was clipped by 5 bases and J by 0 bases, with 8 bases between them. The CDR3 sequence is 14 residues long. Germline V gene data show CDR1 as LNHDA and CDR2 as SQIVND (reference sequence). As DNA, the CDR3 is TGTGCCAGTAGTGTGACTGGTAGCAATCAGCCCCAGCATTTT. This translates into CASSVTGSNQPQHF.

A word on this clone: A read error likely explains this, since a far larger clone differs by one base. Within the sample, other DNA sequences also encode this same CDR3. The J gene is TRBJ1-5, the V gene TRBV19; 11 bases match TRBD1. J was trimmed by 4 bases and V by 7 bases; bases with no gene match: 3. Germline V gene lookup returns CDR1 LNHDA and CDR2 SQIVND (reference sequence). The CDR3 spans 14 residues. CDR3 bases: TGTGCCAGTACCGGGACAGGGGGAAATCAGCCCCAGCATTTT. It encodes CASTGTGGNQPQHF.

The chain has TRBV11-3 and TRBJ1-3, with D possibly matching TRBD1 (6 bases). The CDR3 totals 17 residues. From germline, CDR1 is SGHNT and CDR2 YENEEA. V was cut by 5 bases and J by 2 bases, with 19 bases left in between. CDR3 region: CASSHRTAPRTGNTIYF. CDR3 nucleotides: TGTGCCAGCAGCCACCGGACAGCTCCCAGAACTGGAAACACCATATATTTT. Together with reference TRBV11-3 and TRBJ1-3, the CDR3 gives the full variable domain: EAGVVQSPRYKIIEKKQPVAFWCNPISGHNTLYWYLQNLGQGPELLIRYENEEAVDDSQLPKDRFSAERLKGVDSTLKIQPAELGDSAVYLCASSHRTAPRTGNTIYFGEGSWLTVV.

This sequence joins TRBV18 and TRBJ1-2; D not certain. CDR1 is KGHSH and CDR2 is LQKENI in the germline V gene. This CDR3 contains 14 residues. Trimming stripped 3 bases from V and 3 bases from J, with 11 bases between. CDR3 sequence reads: CASSPRGGDYGYTF. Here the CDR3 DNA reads TGTGCCAGCTCACCGCGGGGTGGGGACTATGGCTACACCTTC.

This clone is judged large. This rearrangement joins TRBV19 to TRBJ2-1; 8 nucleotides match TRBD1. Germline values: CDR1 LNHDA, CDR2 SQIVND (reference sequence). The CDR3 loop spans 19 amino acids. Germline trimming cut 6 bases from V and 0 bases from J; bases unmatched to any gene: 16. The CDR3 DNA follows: TGTGCCAGTAGGATACGGTCGACAGGGGCCATTTACTCCTACAATGAGCAGTTCTTC. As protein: CASRIRSTGAIYSYNEQFF.

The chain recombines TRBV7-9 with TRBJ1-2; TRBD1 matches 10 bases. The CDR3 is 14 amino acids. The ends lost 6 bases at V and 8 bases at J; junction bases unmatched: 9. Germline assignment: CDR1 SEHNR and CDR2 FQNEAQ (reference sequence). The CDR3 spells CASSWGQGFEGYTF. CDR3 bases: TGTGCCAGCAGTTGGGGACAGGGGTTCGAGGGCTACACCTTC.

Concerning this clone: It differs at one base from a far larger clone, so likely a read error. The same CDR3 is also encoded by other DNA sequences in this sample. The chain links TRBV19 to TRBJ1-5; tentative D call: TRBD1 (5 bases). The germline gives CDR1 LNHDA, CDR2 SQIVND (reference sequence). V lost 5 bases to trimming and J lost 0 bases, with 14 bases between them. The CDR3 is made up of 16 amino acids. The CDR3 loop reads CASSAGTLYSNQPQHF. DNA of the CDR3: TGTGCCAGTAGTGCCGGGACTCTTTATAGCAATCAGCCCCAGCATTTT.